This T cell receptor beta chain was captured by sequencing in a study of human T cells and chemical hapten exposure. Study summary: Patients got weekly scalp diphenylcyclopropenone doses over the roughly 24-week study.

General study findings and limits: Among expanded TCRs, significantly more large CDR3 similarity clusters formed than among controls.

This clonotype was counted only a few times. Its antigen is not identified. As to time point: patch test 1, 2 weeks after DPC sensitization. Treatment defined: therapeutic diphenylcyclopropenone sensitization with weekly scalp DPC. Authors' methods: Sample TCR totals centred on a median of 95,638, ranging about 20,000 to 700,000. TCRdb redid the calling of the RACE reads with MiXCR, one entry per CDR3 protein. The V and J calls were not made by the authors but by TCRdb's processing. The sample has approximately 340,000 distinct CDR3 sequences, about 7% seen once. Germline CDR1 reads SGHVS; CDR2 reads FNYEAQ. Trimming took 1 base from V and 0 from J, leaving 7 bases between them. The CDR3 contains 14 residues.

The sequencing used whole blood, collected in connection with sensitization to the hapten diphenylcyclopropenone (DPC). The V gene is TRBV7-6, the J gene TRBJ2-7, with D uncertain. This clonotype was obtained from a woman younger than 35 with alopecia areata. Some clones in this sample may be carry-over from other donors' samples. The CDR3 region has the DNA TGTGCCAGCAGCTTAGGGTCCAACTCCTACGAGCAGTACTTC. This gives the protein CASSLGSNSYEQYF.